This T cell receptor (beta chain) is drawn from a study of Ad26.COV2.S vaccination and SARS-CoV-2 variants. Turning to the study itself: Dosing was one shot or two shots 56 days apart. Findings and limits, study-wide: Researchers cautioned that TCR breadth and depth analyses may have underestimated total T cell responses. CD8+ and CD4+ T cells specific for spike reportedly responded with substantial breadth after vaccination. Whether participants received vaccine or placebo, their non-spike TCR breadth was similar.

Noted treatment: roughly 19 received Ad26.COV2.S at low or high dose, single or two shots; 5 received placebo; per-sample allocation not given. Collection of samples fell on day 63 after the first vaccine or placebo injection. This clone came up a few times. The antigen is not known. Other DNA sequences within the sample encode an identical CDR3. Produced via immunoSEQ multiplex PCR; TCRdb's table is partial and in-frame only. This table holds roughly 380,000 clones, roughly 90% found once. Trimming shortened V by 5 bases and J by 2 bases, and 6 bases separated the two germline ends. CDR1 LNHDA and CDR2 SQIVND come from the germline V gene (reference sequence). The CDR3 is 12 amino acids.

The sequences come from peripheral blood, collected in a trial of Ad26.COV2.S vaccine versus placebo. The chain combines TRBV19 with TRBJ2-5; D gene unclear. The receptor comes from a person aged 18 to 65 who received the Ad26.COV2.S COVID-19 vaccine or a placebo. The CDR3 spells CASSSRQETQYF. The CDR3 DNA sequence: TGTGCCAGTAGTTCCAGACAAGAGACCCAGTACTTC.